The subject of this entry is one T cell receptor beta chain. The antigen it binds to is not known. Base qualities are not at hand, and no much larger clone is one base apart. The source of the sample is a study of OX40 agonist ivuxolimab in advanced cancers. In terms of the full investigation: The costimulatory receptor OX40 (CD134) was targeted by ivuxolimab, a fully human IgG2 agonistic monoclonal antibody. Intravenous ivuxolimab was administered to patients every 2 weeks at six dose levels: 0.01, 0.1, 0.3, 1.5, 3 and 10 mg/kg. Among the roughly 52 dose-escalation patients, around 19 had hepatocellular carcinoma, some 15 melanoma, 9 renal cell carcinoma and 9 head and neck cancer. In the dose-escalation cohort, more than 75% of patients were male, and the mean age was approximately 60 years, with a range of roughly 20 to 79. Patients were allowed to have had prior anti-PD-1, anti-PD-L1 or anti-CTLA-4 therapy, and around 43% of the dose-escalation patients had been treated with checkpoint inhibitors. Three dose-escalation patients achieved partial responses, one with hepatocellular carcinoma and two with cutaneous melanoma. Peripheral TCRbeta sequencing was intended to test whether TCR sequence diversity was altered and clonal T-cell expansion was caused by ivuxolimab. The paper reports the monotherapy dose-escalation portion (N ≈ 50 patients) of the phase I ivuxolimab trial. Beyond this particular receptor, the publication reports: Low levels of normalized T-cell clonal expansion were also shown by some nonresponding patients. Partial responders in the 0.1-3.0 mg/kg groups had among the lowest normalized peripheral clonal expansion, especially among CD8+ T cells. The antigen specificity of the peripheral T cells that underwent clonal expansion was not determined. At doses of 0.1 to 3.0 mg/kg, clonal expansion of both CD4+ and CD8+ blood T cells was observed from baseline to week 6. After ivuxolimab, CD8+ T cells had more expanded clones than CD4+ T cells on average.

For sequencing of the TCRbeta CDR3 region, genomic DNA was extracted from the sorted cells. The immunoSEQ Assay was used for sequencing of TCRbeta CDR3 regions. The table was pulled from immuneACCESS by TCRdb, which kept in-frame rearrangements only. Such tables lose some clones; where checked, under half of the loss comes from unresolved V genes, and the rest has no known cause. The sample includes about 100,000 clones, with approximately 89% observed a single time. The top ten clones comprise about 0.51% of the sample. The trial excluded patients who had a history of autoimmune disease or who were on systemic immunosuppression. Peripheral blood for TCR sequencing was collected from all dose cohorts at baseline, on cycle 4 day 1, and on cycle 7 day 1. The samples were taken from a phase I, first-in-human, multicenter, open-label dose-escalation trial of ivuxolimab. Adults with locally advanced or metastatic melanoma, renal cell, hepatocellular, or head and neck squamous cell carcinoma were enrolled in the trial. Before TCR sequencing, CD4+ and CD8+ T cells were separately sorted from peripheral blood.

Trimming leaves V shorter by 0 bases and J shorter by 4 bases, with the junction holding 12 bases beyond the gene matches. The CDR3 goes from the cysteine to the phenylalanine over 18 residues. Left in the record is the CDR3 DNA by itself, 54 bases read in frame from the first base. The germline V gene sets CDR1 to LGHNA and CDR2 to YNFKEQ. This receptor was identified in an adult with an advanced solid tumor such as melanoma, head and neck, liver or kidney cancer. The V and J segments used are TRBV4-2 and TRBJ2-5, with 9 bases matching TRBD2. The sequencing here drew on CD4+ or CD8+ T cells sorted from blood, taken in a trial of the OX40 agonist ivuxolimab. The DNA sequence is as follows: TGTGCCAGCAGCCAAGATACGGGCGGGAGGGCCGGGGGAGAGACCCAGTACTTC. Its protein product is CASSQDTGGRAGGETQYF.